This T cell receptor beta chain was captured by sequencing in a study of early T cells in non-severe SARS-CoV-2 infection. Study-level background: From unsorted whole blood, bulk RNA was sequenced, and the chains remained unpaired. Study-wide results and caveats: Lookups in VDJdb leaned toward anti-spike CD8 responses and missed private and CD4 specificities.

Note on this clonotype: Its antigen is not identified.

V was trimmed by 4 bases and J by 5 bases, leaving 10 bases between them. The CDR3 is 12 amino acids. Germline CDR1 SQVTM, CDR2 ANQGSEA. Unique molecular identifiers tagged individual cDNA molecules. From the 5' RACE reads, TCRdb called clonotypes with MiXCR, one entry per CDR3 protein. The repertoire holds tens of thousands of distinct CDR3 sequences, roughly 10% seen once, with less than 6.5% in the top ten. Sequenced material: whole blood. The origin of this receptor is an adult who was a healthcare worker with PCR-confirmed SARS-CoV-2 infection or an uninfected control (not recorded which). The rearrangement uses TRBV29-1 and TRBJ2-3, with D uncertain. The DNA for the CDR3 is TGCAGCGTTGTTATTATCAGAGATACGCAGTATTTT. This codes for CSVVIIRDTQYF.